Here is one T cell receptor beta chain with its context. Its specificity is not known. The ends lost 4 bases at V and 0 bases at J; junction bases unmatched: 13. In germline, CDR1 is GTSNPN, CDR2 SVGIG (reference sequence). The CDR3 contains 17 residues. The data stem from a study of T cell responses to AZD1222 COVID-19 vaccine. Data came from immunoSEQ multiplex PCR; TCRdb stores just in-frame clones and leaves some out. This table holds some 140,000 clones, under 95% found once. Study-level points and caveats: Once two AZD1222 doses were given, Spike-specific TCR breadth and depth went up. There were mostly white British donors and more females than males, and clonal diversity was possibly underestimated.

Sequenced material: peripheral blood, taken on day 0 of AZD1222 vaccination. The TCR sequence derives from an adult in good health. The chain combines TRBV30 with TRBJ1-2, with TRBD1 matching 8 bases. The CDR3 DNA follows: TGTGCCTGGATGACCCCCTCCACAGGGGGGCCTAACTATGGCTACACCTTC. Amino acids: CAWMTPSTGGPNYGYTF.